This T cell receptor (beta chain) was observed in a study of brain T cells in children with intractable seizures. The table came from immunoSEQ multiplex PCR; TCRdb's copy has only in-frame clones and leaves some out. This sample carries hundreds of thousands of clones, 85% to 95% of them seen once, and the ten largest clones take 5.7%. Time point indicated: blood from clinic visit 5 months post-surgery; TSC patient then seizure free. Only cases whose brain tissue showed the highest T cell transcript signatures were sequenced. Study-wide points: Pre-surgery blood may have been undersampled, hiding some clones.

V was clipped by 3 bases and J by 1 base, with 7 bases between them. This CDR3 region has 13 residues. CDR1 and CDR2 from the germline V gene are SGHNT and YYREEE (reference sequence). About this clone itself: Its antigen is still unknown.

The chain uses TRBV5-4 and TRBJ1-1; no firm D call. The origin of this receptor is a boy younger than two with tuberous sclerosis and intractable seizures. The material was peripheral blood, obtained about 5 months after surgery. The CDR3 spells CASSSRPNTEAFF. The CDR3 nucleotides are TGTGCCAGCAGCTCCAGACCGAACACTGAAGCTTTCTTT. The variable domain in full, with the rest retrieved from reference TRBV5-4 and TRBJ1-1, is ETGVTQSPTHLIKTRGQQVTLRCSSQSGHNTVSWYQQALGQGPQFIFQYYREEENGRGNFPPRFSGLQFPNYSSELNVNALELDDSALYLCASSSRPNTEAFFGQGTRLTVV.